This T cell receptor beta chain was identified in a study of T cells after posttransplantation cyclophosphamide. This clone was seen repeatedly, ten times or more. Its target is not known. The protocol was immunoSEQ multiplex PCR, while the TCRdb copy is restricted to in-frame clones and leaves out a portion. This sample comprises under 45,000 clones, none seen once only. The study, taken as a whole, reports: After PTCy, TRB diversity resembled that of CNI/methotrexate controls.

J gave up 4 bases and V 3 bases, and 8 bases lay outside the gene matches. The CDR3 runs 16 residues. This rearrangement joins TRBV12-3 or TRBV12-4 to TRBJ1-3; 8 bases are shared with TRBD1. Sequencing was carried out using PBMCs. This TCR was recovered from a young man in good health and a related stem cell transplant donor. DNA for the CDR3: TGTGCCAGCAGTTTTAGGCAGGGGGCGGGAGGAAACACCATATATTTT. Its protein is CASSFRQGAGGNTIYF.